The T cell receptor (beta chain) under discussion was sequenced for a study of T cells after yellow fever vaccination. The germline V gene has CDR1 MGHRA and CDR2 YSYEKL. V gave up 0 bases and J gave up 4 bases; unmatched junction bases: 14. The CDR3 totals 18 residues. This clonotype was seen a handful of times. Antigen: not known. TCRdb itself ran the 5' RACE reads through MiXCR, one entry per CDR3 protein. The sample includes about 300,000 distinct CDR3 sequences, about 6.9% of them seen just once. Whole-study results and caveats: The study noted that FACS-sorted repertoires could contain abundant clonotypes contaminating from the bulk population.

The sequenced sample was PBMCs, obtained about 49 days after the first yellow fever vaccination. The clonotype comes from a man aged 18 to 30 who received the YFV17D yellow fever vaccine. This rearrangement joins TRBV4-1 to TRBJ2-7, with TRBD1 identical over 8 bases. The CDR3 here is CASSQEPQGARGTYEQYF. The DNA of the CDR3 is TGCGCCAGCAGCCAAGAACCCCAGGGGGCGCGGGGAACATACGAGCAGTACTTC.